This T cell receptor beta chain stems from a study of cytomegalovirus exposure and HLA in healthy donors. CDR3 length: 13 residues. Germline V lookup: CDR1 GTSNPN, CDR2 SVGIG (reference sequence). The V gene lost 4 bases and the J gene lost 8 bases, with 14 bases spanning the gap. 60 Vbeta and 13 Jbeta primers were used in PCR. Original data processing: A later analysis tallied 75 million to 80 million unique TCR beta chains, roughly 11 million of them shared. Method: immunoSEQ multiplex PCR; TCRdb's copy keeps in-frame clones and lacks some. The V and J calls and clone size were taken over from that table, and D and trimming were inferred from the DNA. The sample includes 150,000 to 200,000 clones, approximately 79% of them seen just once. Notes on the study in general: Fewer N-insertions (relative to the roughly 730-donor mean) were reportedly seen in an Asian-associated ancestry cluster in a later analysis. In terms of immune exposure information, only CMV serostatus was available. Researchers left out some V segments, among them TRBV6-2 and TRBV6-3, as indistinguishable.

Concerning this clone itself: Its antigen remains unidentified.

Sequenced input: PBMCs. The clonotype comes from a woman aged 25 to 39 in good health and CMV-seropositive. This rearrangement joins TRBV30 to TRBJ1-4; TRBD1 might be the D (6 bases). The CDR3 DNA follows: TGTGCCTGGATGGGACAAGATGGGGAAAAACTGTTTTTT. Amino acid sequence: CAWMGQDGEKLFF.